The sequence of this T cell receptor beta chain was determined in a study of tumor-infiltrating lymphocytes in primary liver carcinoma. Findings of the study overall: Tumor samples exhibited a significantly greater top-250-clone fraction than blood samples (p = 0.039).

This clonotype was observed at least ten times. The antigen remains undetermined. Co-extraction of both nucleic acids (RNA and DNA) used about 18-31 mg of unsorted bulk tissue. Every tumor yielded five separate sampled regions. The input was approximately 500 ng total RNA; TCR beta cDNA was made from it with a constant-region primer. Amplification in three nested multiplex PCR rounds with slightly modified ARM-PCR gave rise to TCR beta libraries. TRBV1-TRBV30 forward primers and a C-beta reverse primer were used in the first two PCR rounds, which each ran for nine to ten cycles. TCRdb analysed the multiplex PCR reads with MiXCR anew, one entry per CDR3 protein. The table records tens of thousands of distinct CDR3 sequences, just over 70% of them present only once. Trimming left V 4 bases short and J 2 bases short, with 14 bases between. The germline gives CDR1 SQVTM, CDR2 ANQGSEA. This CDR3 comprises 14 residues.

The chain joins TRBV29-1 to TRBJ1-2, with a weak D call TRBD1 (5 bases). This clonotype was obtained from a middle-aged man with primary liver carcinoma and hepatitis B virus infection. Sequencing was carried out using liver tumor tissue from sampling region 5. Subset: tumor region T5, tumor centre. In nucleotides, the CDR3 is TGCAGCGTTGTTTCGTCGACAGCCAACTATGGCTACACCTTC. Translation gives CSVVSSTANYGYTF.